These 30 T cell receptor beta chains were sequenced from one sample in a study of T cell clonotyping in hematopoietic cell transplantation. TCRdb's copy holds only in-frame clones and misses some; the assay was immunoSEQ multiplex PCR. The table records fewer than 45,000 clones, over 80% of them present only once. The source material was peripheral blood mononuclear cells. Receptors were obtained from a woman aged 40 to 50 in good health. Some clones in this sample may be carry-over from other donors' samples.

This chain connects TRBV4-1 to TRBJ2-2; tentative D call: TRBD2 (6 bases). Trimming pared 0 bases from V and 1 base from J, leaving 9 bases between. Germline values: CDR1 MGHRA, CDR2 YSYEKL. This CDR3 contains 16 residues. CDR3 DNA: TGCGCCAGCAGCCAAGACCCCGGGAGGAACACCGGGGAGCTGTTTTTT. Its protein product is CASSQDPGRNTGELFF.

This clone has just one count. This sequence joins TRBV20-1 and TRBJ2-7; perhaps TRBD1 as D (6 bases). Trimming removed 7 bases at V and 5 bases at J, with 12 bases between. From germline, CDR1 is DFQATT and CDR2 SNEGSKA (reference sequence). This CDR3 region has 11 residues. DNA for the CDR3: TGCAGTGTAAACAGGGTAAACGAGCAGTACTTC. Translated: CSVNRVNEQYF.

The J gene is TRBJ2-5, the V gene TRBV5-4; 7 bases match TRBD1. V lost 0 bases to trimming and J lost 4 bases; unmatched junction nucleotides: 9. This CDR3 region has 16 residues. Germline CDR1 reads SGHNT; CDR2 reads YYREEE (reference sequence). The CDR3: CASSLASTTGVETQYF. In DNA form, the CDR3 reads TGTGCCAGCAGCTTGGCCAGTACAACAGGGGTAGAGACCCAGTACTTC.

The V and J genes are TRBV7-2 and TRBJ2-3, with D possibly being TRBD1 (6 bases). The V end lost 2 bases, the J end lost 0 bases, and 15 bases lay between the germline ends. Germline CDR1 and CDR2: SGHTA and FQGNSA. The CDR3 runs to 17 residues. The CDR3, as DNA: TGTGCCAGCAGCTTAACCACCGGGACAACTAGCACAGATACGCAGTATTTT. Amino acid sequence: CASSLTTGTTSTDTQYF.

V gene TRBV5-1 combines with J gene TRBJ2-5, with 7 nucleotides matching TRBD2. This CDR3 has 15 amino acids. Germline CDR1 reads SGHRS; CDR2 reads YFSETQ. Unmatched junction bases numbered 3, after V lost 0 bases and J lost 1 base. CDR3 nucleotides: TGCGCCAGCAGCTTGGTAGCGGGCCTCCAAGAGACCCAGTACTTC. Its translation: CASSLVAGLQETQYF.

The V gene is TRBV5-4, the J gene TRBJ2-7, with unresolved D. The germline CDR1 and CDR2 sequences are SGHNT and YYREEE (reference sequence). V gave up 0 bases and J gave up 0 bases, with 10 bases separating them. The CDR3 loop spans 15 amino acids. CDR3 nucleotides: TGTGCCAGCAGCTTGGAGGGCGATAGCTCCTACGAGCAGTACTTC. It yields the protein CASSLEGDSSYEQYF.

This rearrangement joins TRBV6-5 to TRBJ1-4, with D perhaps TRBD1 (5 bases). Trimming stripped 5 bases from V and 7 bases from J, with 14 bases between. There are 14 residues in the CDR3. Germline V CDR1 and CDR2: MNHEY, SVGAGI. The CDR3 sequence: CASSPPGRGEKLFF. CDR3 coding DNA: TGTGCCAGCAGTCCACCGGGACGGGGTGAAAAACTGTTTTTT.

This clone has only one observation. V usage is TRBV7-2 and J usage is TRBJ2-7; D remains ambiguous. The V and J ends lost 2 bases and 0 bases respectively, with 5 bases between them. The length of the CDR3 is 13 residues. In germline, CDR1 is SGHTA, CDR2 FQGNSA. This CDR3 reads CASSLTPSYEQYF. CDR3 in DNA: TGTGCCAGCAGCTTAACCCCCTCCTACGAGCAGTACTTC.

The V and J genes are TRBV4-1 and TRBJ1-2; no clear D. The CDR3 spans 15 residues. From germline, CDR1 is MGHRA and CDR2 YSYEKL. The V end lost 1 base, the J end lost 0 bases, and 9 bases lay between the germline ends. The CDR3 reads CASSQGHRTNYGYTF. Here the CDR3 DNA reads TGCGCCAGCAGCCAAGGACACCGGACTAACTATGGCTACACCTTC.

The genes are TRBV7-2 and TRBJ2-3; 7 bases line up with TRBD2. Germline-derived CDR1 and CDR2 are SGHTA and FQGNSA. V trimming: 3 bases; J trimming: 6 bases; junction bases outside the gene matches: 15. There are 17 residues in the CDR3. The chain's CDR3 is CASSFYGGGGSLDTQYF. The CDR3 DNA follows: TGTGCCAGCAGCTTCTATGGCGGGGGTGGGTCCTTGGATACGCAGTATTTT.

This clone was seen a single time. V usage is TRBV27 and J usage is TRBJ2-7, with a weak D call TRBD2 (6 bases). This CDR3 is built from 13 residues. Germline lookup yields CDR1 MNHEY and CDR2 SMNVEV (reference sequence). The V and J ends lost 3 bases and 1 base respectively, with 7 bases between them. CDR3 amino acids: CASSFGTSYEQYF. CDR3 DNA sequence: TGTGCCAGCAGTTTTGGGACTTCCTACGAGCAGTACTTC.

This clone was detected only once. The chain uses TRBV7-2 and TRBJ1-1, with D unresolved. Trimming took 8 bases from V and 6 from J, leaving 19 bases between them. The CDR3 contains 14 residues. Per germline, CDR1 SGHTA and CDR2 FQGNSA. CDR3 residues: CASDPRIGRPEAFF. The CDR3 DNA reads TGTGCCAGCGACCCCCGTATAGGTCGTCCTGAAGCTTTCTTT. Full variable domain (missing parts from reference TRBV7-2 and TRBJ1-1): GAGVSQSPSNKVTEKGKDVELRCDPISGHTALYWYRQSLGQGLEFLIYFQGNSAPDKSGLPSDRFSAERTGGSVSTLTIQRTQQEDSAVYLCASDPRIGRPEAFFGQGTRLTVV.

The CDR3 DNA is TGTGCCAGCAACACCGTGGGGCAGGGTGGTGCTTTCTTT. Its protein product is CASNTVGQGGAFF. V is TRBV7-9 and J is TRBJ1-1; D possibly corresponds to TRBD1 (5 bases). The length of the CDR3 is 13 residues. Trimming stripped 7 bases from V and 11 bases from J, with 20 bases between. CDR1 and CDR2 from the germline V gene are SEHNR and FQNEAQ (reference sequence).

V gene TRBV28 combines with J gene TRBJ1-1; a possible D gene is TRBD1 (5 bases). The V end lost 9 bases, the J end lost 1 base, and 9 bases lay between the germline ends. Germline V gene data show CDR1 as MDHEN and CDR2 as SYDVKM. This CDR3 contains 12 residues. The CDR3 nucleotides are TGTGCCAGTCAGGGAGCGAACACTGAAGCTTTCTTT. This codes for CASQGANTEAFF.

This rearrangement joins TRBV11-2 to TRBJ1-1; D uncertain. The CDR3 totals 13 residues. Germline CDR1 reads SGHAT; CDR2 reads FQNNGV. V lost 5 bases and J 1 base, leaving 8 bases between the germline ends. The CDR3 loop is CASSHAGNTEAFF. The CDR3 nucleotides read TGTGCCAGCAGCCACGCCGGGAACACTGAAGCTTTCTTT.

In regard to this clone: The same CDR3 can be traced to other DNA sequences in this sample. V gene TRBV11-3 combines with J gene TRBJ2-3; 10 nucleotides align to TRBD2. The CDR3 has 16 amino acids. The germline V gene encodes CDR1 SGHNT and CDR2 YENEEA. V shed 1 base, J shed 1 base, and the junction held 2 bases outside the gene matches. CDR3 DNA: TGTGCCAGCAGCTTAGGGACTAGCGGACGCACAGATACGCAGTATTTT. Its translation: CASSLGTSGRTDTQYF.

The rearrangement uses TRBV4-1 and TRBJ1-1; 9 nucleotides align to TRBD1. CDR1 is MGHRA and CDR2 is YSYEKL in the germline V gene. The CDR3 contains 14 residues. With V trimmed by 6 bases and J by 5 bases, 7 bases remained unmatched. The CDR3 nucleotides are TGCGCCAGCAGTCCCGGACAGGGGCTGACTGAAGCTTTCTTT. Protein sequence: CASSPGQGLTEAFF.

V usage is TRBV9 and J usage is TRBJ1-4; D remains unclear. With 3 bases removed from V and 6 bases from J, the gap between germline ends came to 15 bases. Germline V gives CDR1 SGDLS, CDR2 YYNGEE. The CDR3 sequence is 15 residues long. CDR3 in amino acids: CASSADPLGDEKLFF. CDR3 DNA sequence: TGTGCCAGCAGCGCCGATCCCCTGGGTGATGAAAAACTGTTTTTT.

This chain uses TRBV4-1 with TRBJ1-1; D might be TRBD1 (5 bases). Per germline, CDR1 MGHRA and CDR2 YSYEKL. Trimming removed 2 bases at V and 4 bases at J, with 8 bases between. This CDR3 is built from 13 residues. CDR3 DNA: TGCGCCAGCAGCCAATCCGGGGGCACTGAAGCTTTCTTT. It translates to CASSQSGGTEAFF.

This clone was counted once. No DNA is shown, since the ends of the CDR3 on it are uncertain; the CDR3 is the one TCRdb lists. This chain links TRBV12-1 with TRBJ1-5; TRBD1 is the table's D call and was not checked against the DNA. TRBV12-1 is a recognized pseudogene. Termini included, the CDR3 measures 15 amino acids. The CDR3 is CASSFATGTNQPQHF.

With regard to this clone: Its ends do not fully match the called genes, so a read error is possible. This chain connects TRBV7-7 to TRBJ2-1; D is unclear. CDR1 is SSHAT and CDR2 is FNYEAQ in the germline V gene (reference sequence). The CDR3 is made up of 15 amino acids. CDR3: CASSSDWGSYNEQFF. The CDR3 nucleotides are TGTGCTAGCAGCTCCGATTGGGGTTCCTACAATGAGCAGTTCTTC.

The chain joins TRBV28 to TRBJ1-3; D not certain. This CDR3 comprises 15 residues. The V end was cut by 5 bases, the J end by 0 bases, with 11 bases between. CDR1 and CDR2 (germline): MDHEN, SYDVKM. The CDR3 nucleotides are TGTGCCAGCAGTCCCTCCGGCCCCTCTGGAAACACCATATATTTT. This translates into CASSPSGPSGNTIYF. The whole variable domain, filled in from reference TRBV28 and TRBJ1-3, reads DVKVTQSSRYLVKRTGEKVFLECVQDMDHENMFWYRQDPGLGLRLIYFSYDVKMKEKGDIPEGYSVSREKKERFSLILESASTNQTSMYLCASSPSGPSGNTIYFGEGSWLTVV.

This rearrangement joins TRBV19 to TRBJ2-7, with D perhaps TRBD1 (6 bases). CDR1 is LNHDA, CDR2 SQIVND, per germline (reference sequence). V dropped 3 bases and J dropped 7 bases, with 13 bases sitting between them. The CDR3 sequence is 13 residues long. The CDR3 DNA follows: TGTGCCAGTAGTATCTCCTCAGGGGATGAGCAGTACTTC. The encoded protein is CASSISSGDEQYF.

The V call is TRBV4-1, the J call TRBJ2-7, with D perhaps given as TRBD1 or TRBD2 (5 bases each). Per germline, CDR1 MGHRA and CDR2 YSYEKL. The CDR3 is 17 residues long. Trimming cost V 4 bases and J 3 bases, with 22 bases left between them. The CDR3 DNA is TGCGCCAGCAGCCGCTTACCAACCGGGACGGAGTACTACGAGCAGTACTTC. As protein: CASSRLPTGTEYYEQYF.

V usage is TRBV14 and J usage is TRBJ2-7; TRBD1 is a possible D gene (6 bases). This CDR3 spans 15 amino acids. Germline V gene sequence: CDR1 SGHDN, CDR2 FVKESK. V gave up 4 bases and J gave up 0 bases, with 13 bases separating them. In DNA form, the CDR3 reads TGTGCCAGCAGCCCCAAACAGGGTCACTCCTACGAGCAGTACTTC. It encodes CASSPKQGHSYEQYF.

V usage is TRBV6-5 and J usage is TRBJ2-7, with D perhaps TRBD1 (5 bases). V was clipped by 7 bases and J by 1 base, with 11 bases between them. This CDR3 has 13 residues. The germline V gene encodes CDR1 MNHEY and CDR2 SVGAGI. For the CDR3, the DNA is TGTGCCAGCAACCGTCCAGGGTCCTACGAGCAGTACTTC. Its protein is CASNRPGSYEQYF.

V is TRBV5-1 and J is TRBJ2-5; unclear D gene. The V end lost 0 bases, the J end lost 4 bases, and 10 bases lay between the germline ends. This CDR3 contains 14 residues. Germline-derived CDR1 and CDR2 are SGHRS and YFSETQ. CDR3 coding DNA: TGCGCCAGCAGCTTGGGGCAGGAGCGAGAGACCCAGTACTTC. It is translated as CASSLGQERETQYF. Together with reference TRBV5-1 and TRBJ2-5, the CDR3 gives the full variable domain: KAGVTQTPRYLIKTRGQQVTLSCSPISGHRSVSWYQQTPGQGLQFLFEYFSETQRNKGNFPGRFSGRQFSNSRSEMNVSTLELGDSALYLCASSLGQERETQYFGPGTRLLVL.

This sequence joins TRBV7-2 and TRBJ2-1; tentative D call: TRBD1 (5 bases). The germline V gene has CDR1 SGHTA and CDR2 FQGNSA. Trimming stripped 4 bases from V and 6 bases from J, with 7 bases between. The CDR3 runs to 12 residues. The CDR3 coding sequence is TGTGCCAGCAGCTCCCAGGGCAATGAGCAGTTCTTC. Its translation is CASSSQGNEQFF.

The rearrangement links TRBV14 to TRBJ2-5, with D perhaps matching TRBD2 (6 bases). Germline V CDR1 and CDR2: SGHDN, FVKESK. The CDR3 sequence is 14 residues long. V lost 0 bases, J lost 5 bases, and 10 bases lay in between. The CDR3 protein is CASSQDAGTETQYF. CDR3 coding DNA: TGTGCCAGCAGCCAAGATGCGGGAACGGAGACCCAGTACTTC. The full variable domain, in which reference TRBV14 and TRBJ2-5 provide the parts outside the CDR3, is EAGVTQFPSHSVIEKGQTVTLRCDPISGHDNLYWYRRVMGKEIKFLLHFVKESKQDESGMPNNRFLAERTGGTYSTLKVQPAELEDSGVYFCASSQDAGTETQYFGPGTRLLVL.

The gene calls are TRBV28 and TRBJ2-7; D is possibly TRBD1 (6 bases). V lost 2 bases and J lost 3, with 14 bases in between. The CDR3 is 15 amino acids. Germline V gives CDR1 MDHEN, CDR2 SYDVKM. The CDR3 is CASSLAGDGGYEQYF. The CDR3 DNA is TGTGCCAGCAGTTTAGCAGGGGATGGGGGCTACGAGCAGTACTTC.